This T cell receptor (beta chain) was captured by sequencing in a study of shared clonotypes between healthy human individuals. Produced via immunoSEQ multiplex PCR; TCRdb's table is partial and in-frame only. The sample comprises some 2 million clones, around 96% of which are singletons, and more than 0.9% rests with the top ten. The V gene end was trimmed by 5 bases and the J gene end by 5 bases; junction bases not matched to a gene: 7. This CDR3 spans 14 amino acids. In germline, CDR1 is SEHNR, CDR2 FQNEAQ (reference sequence). Terminally differentiated effector memory CD45RA+ cells were excluded from the naive CD8 cells, which were CD45RO-negative and positively selected for CCR7.

The rearrangement uses TRBV7-9 and TRBJ2-5; 8 bases line up with TRBD1. This sequence originates from a man between 18 and 35 years old in good health. Sequencing was done on a sample of naive CD8+ T cells sorted from blood. DNA for the CDR3: TGTGCCAGCAGCACGGACAGGGCCAGGGAGACCCAGTACTTC. This sequence encodes CASSTDRARETQYF.